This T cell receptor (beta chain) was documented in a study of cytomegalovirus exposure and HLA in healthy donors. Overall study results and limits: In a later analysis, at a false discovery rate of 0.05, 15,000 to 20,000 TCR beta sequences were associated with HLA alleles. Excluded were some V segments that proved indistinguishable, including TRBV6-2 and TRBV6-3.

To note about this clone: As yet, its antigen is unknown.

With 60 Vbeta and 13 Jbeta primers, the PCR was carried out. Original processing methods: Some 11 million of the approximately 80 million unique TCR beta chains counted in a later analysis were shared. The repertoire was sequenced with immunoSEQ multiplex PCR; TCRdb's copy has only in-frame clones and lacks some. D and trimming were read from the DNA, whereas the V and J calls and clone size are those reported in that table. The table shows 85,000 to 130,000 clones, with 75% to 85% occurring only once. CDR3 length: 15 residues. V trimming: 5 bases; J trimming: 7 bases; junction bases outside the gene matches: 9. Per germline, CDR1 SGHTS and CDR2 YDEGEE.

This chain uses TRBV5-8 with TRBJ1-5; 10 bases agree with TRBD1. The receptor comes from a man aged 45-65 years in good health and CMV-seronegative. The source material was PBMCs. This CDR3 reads CASRLDRGPGQPQHF. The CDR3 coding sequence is TGTGCCAGCAGGCTAGACAGGGGGCCAGGACAGCCCCAGCATTTT.